One and the same sample provided the 21 T cell receptor beta chains below, sequenced in a study of response to subunit inactivated influenza vaccine. TCRdb re-called the RT-PCR reads with MiXCR, one entry per CDR3 protein. The table includes over 650,000 distinct CDR3 sequences, less than 20% detected once. The sample in question was PBMCs from blood, obtained roughly 5 days after vaccination. These receptors were collected from a man aged 45-60 years who received an inactivated influenza vaccine.

Written as DNA, the CDR3 is TGTGCCAGCATCCAGACCGGGGAGCTGTTTTTT. It encodes CASIQTGELFF. This rearrangement joins TRBV7-9 to TRBJ2-2; D not resolved. The CDR3 is made up of 11 amino acids. V lost 7 bases and J lost 5, with 5 bases in between. The germline V gene encodes CDR1 SEHNR and CDR2 FQNEAQ (reference sequence).

In its sample, this clonotype was seen a few times. The chain couples TRBV7-9 to TRBJ2-2, with 7 bases that match TRBD1. Trimming removed 4 bases from V and 4 bases from J; junction bases left unmatched: 6. CDR3 length: 15 residues. Germline V gives CDR1 SEHNR, CDR2 FQNEAQ (reference sequence). This chain's CDR3 is CASSSVTGLTGELFF. CDR3 nucleotide sequence: TGTGCCAGCAGCTCCGTGACAGGGCTCACCGGGGAGCTGTTTTTT. Based on the CDR3 plus reference TRBV7-9 and TRBJ2-2, the full variable domain is DTGVSQNPRHKITKRGQNVTFRCDPISEHNRLYWYRQTLGQGPEFLTYFQNEAQLEKSRLLSDRFSAERPKGSFSTLEIQRTEQGDSAMYLCASSSVTGLTGELFFGEGSRLTVL.

The chain couples TRBV28 to TRBJ2-5; maybe TRBD1 (6 bases). The V gene lost 5 bases and the J gene lost 1 base, with 14 bases spanning the gap. This CDR3 is built from 15 residues. From germline, CDR1 is MDHEN and CDR2 SYDVKM. This chain's CDR3 is CASSPRTDLQETQYF. Written as DNA, the CDR3 is TGTGCCAGCAGTCCCCGGACAGACCTCCAAGAGACCCAGTACTTC.

This clonotype was recorded a few times. The CDR3 DNA reads as TGTGCCAGCAGCCTCTTGACTAGCGGGAGTCTGAATGAGCAGTTCTTC. It codes for CASSLLTSGSLNEQFF. The chain is built from TRBV13 and TRBJ2-1; the match to TRBD2 covers 12 bases. CDR1 and CDR2 (germline): PRHDT, FYEKMQ (reference sequence). V was pared by 5 bases and J by 7 bases, with 9 bases of the junction left unmatched. This CDR3 has 16 residues.

This clonotype was recorded a few times. V gene TRBV14 combines with J gene TRBJ1-1; D gene unclear. This CDR3 region has 14 residues. Germline CDR1 reads SGHDN; CDR2 reads FVKESK. The V gene lost 1 base and the J gene lost 11 bases, with 17 bases spanning the gap. The CDR3 bases are TGTGCCAGCAGCCAAGTCGGGTACCTAGGCCTGGCTTTCTTT. This translates into CASSQVGYLGLAFF.

This clonotype was seen repeatedly, ten times or more. Germline is not matched at one junction end, which may reflect a read error. V is TRBV12-3 or TRBV12-4 and J is TRBJ2-5; a weak D match, TRBD2 (5 bases). The length of the CDR3 is 13 residues. CDR3 region: CASSLGVKETQYF. CDR3 nucleotides: TGCGCCAGCAGCTTGGGAGTGAAGGAGACCCAGTACTTC.

At least ten counts were recorded for this clonotype. The chain carries TRBV23-1 and TRBJ1-5; 9 nucleotides align to TRBD1. TRBV23-1 is filed as an ORF, its function uncertain. This CDR3 spans 16 amino acids. Trimming took 0 bases from V and 1 from J; bases not matched to a gene: 1. CDR3 in amino acids: CASSQSTGGSNQPQHF. The CDR3, as DNA: TGCGCCAGCAGTCAATCGACAGGGGGGAGCAATCAGCCCCAGCATTTT.

Only one count was recorded for this clonotype. V gene TRBV4-3 combines with J gene TRBJ2-1; TRBD2 is a possible D gene (5 bases). The CDR3 runs 14 residues. The germline V and J ends were trimmed by 4 bases and 5 bases, with 12 bases remaining between them. CDR1 is LGHNA, CDR2 YSLEER, per germline. The CDR3 DNA reads as TGCGCCAGCAGCCCCCAATTACTAGACAATGAGCAGTTCTTC. This sequence encodes CASSPQLLDNEQFF.

This clonotype has only a few counts. The chain couples TRBV28 to TRBJ2-7; 9 bases are shared with TRBD2. V lost 5 bases, J lost 1 base, and 21 bases stayed unmatched. Per the germline V gene, CDR1 is MDHEN and CDR2 is SYDVKM. The CDR3 runs 20 residues. The CDR3 region has the DNA TGTGCCAGCAGTACCTATAGGACGCGACTAGCGGCAAAAGAGTCCTACGAGCAGTACTTC. Protein: CASSTYRTRLAAKESYEQYF. Supplemented by reference TRBV28 and TRBJ2-7, the full variable domain reads DVKVTQSSRYLVKRTGEKVFLECVQDMDHENMFWYRQDPGLGLRLIYFSYDVKMKEKGDIPEGYSVSREKKERFSLILESASTNQTSMYLCASSTYRTRLAAKESYEQYFGPGTRLTVT.

A few counts support this clonotype. The rearrangement links TRBV25-1 to TRBJ2-7; 10 positions match TRBD1. V dropped 3 bases and J dropped 2; count of bases not matched to a gene: 7. This CDR3 is 16 amino acids long. CDR1 is MGHDK and CDR2 is SYGVNS in the germline V gene. CDR3 nucleotide sequence: TGTGCCAGCAGTGAGACGACAGGGGGCTCTCCCTACGAGCAGTACTTC. It translates to CASSETTGGSPYEQYF.

The chain combines TRBV12-3 or TRBV12-4 with TRBJ2-2; 8 bases fit TRBD2. J gave up 5 bases and V 6 bases, and 8 bases lay outside the gene matches. The CDR3 sequence is 15 residues long. CDR3 nucleotide sequence: TGTGCCAGCAGACGAGCGGGGGTAGAGACCGGGGAGCTGTTTTTT. Residues: CASRRAGVETGELFF.

This sequence joins TRBV4-3 and TRBJ1-1; D unresolved. The CDR3 spans 14 residues. V lost 4 bases to trimming and J lost 4 bases, with 13 bases between them. Germline CDR1 LGHNA, CDR2 YSLEER. CDR3 sequence (DNA): TGCGCCAGCAGCCCAAACGCGGGAGGCACTGAAGCTTTCTTT. Translated, it gives CASSPNAGGTEAFF.

The chain recombines TRBV7-6 with TRBJ2-1; tentatively, D is TRBD2 (7 bases). Trimming cost V 0 bases and J 4 bases, with 13 bases left between them. This CDR3 region has 16 residues. CDR1 and CDR2 from the germline V gene are SGHVS and FNYEAQ. In nucleotides, the CDR3 is TGTGCCAGCAGCTTAGCGGCACGGGGGGCATACAATGAGCAGTTCTTC. Amino acids: CASSLAARGAYNEQFF.

There are a few counts of this clonotype. The chain has TRBV27 and TRBJ1-4, with a possible D match to TRBD1 (5 bases). Germline loops: CDR1 MNHEY, CDR2 SMNVEV (reference sequence). CDR3 length: 16 residues. The V gene lost 4 bases and the J gene lost 1 base, with 13 bases spanning the gap. The CDR3 loop is CASSSQNRLTNEKLFF. CDR3 nucleotides: TGTGCCAGCAGTTCGCAGAACAGGTTAACTAATGAAAAACTGTTTTTT.

This clonotype has just a few counts. The gene calls are TRBV7-2 and TRBJ2-3, with unresolved D. Per germline, CDR1 SGHTA and CDR2 FQGNSA. CDR3 length: 14 residues. V shed 5 bases and J shed 0 bases, with 9 bases lying between them. The chain's CDR3 is CASSPQTSTDTQYF. CDR3 coding DNA: TGTGCCAGCAGCCCCCAGACTAGCACAGATACGCAGTATTTT.

This clonotype has only a few counts. This rearrangement joins TRBV28 to TRBJ2-3; D perhaps matches TRBD2 (5 bases). This CDR3 comprises 14 residues. The germline V gene encodes CDR1 MDHEN and CDR2 SYDVKM. V gave up 3 bases and J gave up 2 bases, with 9 bases separating them. The CDR3 reads CASSFPGNTDTQYF. CDR3 in DNA: TGTGCCAGCAGTTTCCCGGGGAACACAGATACGCAGTATTTT.

The V call is TRBV6-1, the J call TRBJ2-1, with unresolved D. Trimming took off 5 bases at V and 7 bases at J, with 24 bases between the two ends. This CDR3 has 17 residues. Germline values: CDR1 MNHNS, CDR2 SASEGT. The CDR3 region is CASSPQPPGRRLNEQFF. The DNA of the CDR3 is TGTGCCAGCAGTCCCCAACCCCCCGGGCGTAGGTTAAATGAGCAGTTCTTC.

This clonotype has a handful of counts. The chain is built from TRBV7-9 and TRBJ2-7; no clear D gene. The CDR3 totals 13 residues. Germline lookup yields CDR1 SEHNR and CDR2 FQNEAQ (reference sequence). V lost 7 bases and J 3 bases, leaving 13 bases between the germline ends. Here the CDR3 reads CASTVDQNYEQYF. DNA of the CDR3: TGTGCCAGCACCGTCGACCAGAACTACGAGCAGTACTTC.

The chain couples TRBV18 to TRBJ1-4, with D possibly being TRBD1 (6 bases). CDR3 length: 12 residues. Germline lookup yields CDR1 KGHSH and CDR2 LQKENI. V was trimmed by 5 bases and J by 8 bases, leaving 9 bases between them. The CDR3 coding sequence is TGTGCCAGCTCAACCCAGGGGGAAAAACTGTTTTTT. Protein sequence: CASSTQGEKLFF.

The chain combines TRBV18 with TRBJ2-7; no clear D. The V end was cut by 3 bases, the J end by 3 bases, with 9 bases between. CDR1 KGHSH and CDR2 LQKENI come from the germline V gene. The CDR3 has 13 residues. CDR3 sequence reads: CASSPPGNYEQYF. CDR3 DNA: TGTGCCAGCTCACCCCCAGGAAACTACGAGCAGTACTTC.

This clonotype showed up just a few times. This chain uses TRBV12-3 or TRBV12-4 with TRBJ2-1; 10 bases align to TRBD1. The V segment lost 2 bases and the J segment 6 bases; nucleotides outside the gene matches: 4. This CDR3 has 15 amino acids. DNA for the CDR3: TGTGCCAGCAGTTTAATGGGACAGGGGTTCAATGAGCAGTTCTTC. This gives the protein CASSLMGQGFNEQFF.